This TCR beta chain is from a study of blood T cells in healthy people across ages. Trimming cost V 1 base and J 2 bases, with 10 bases left between them. CDR1 is KGHDR and CDR2 is SFDVKD in the germline V gene. The CDR3 covers 15 residues. A second about 6 to 12 cycle PCR used barcoded and J-beta primers. TCRdb re-called the 5' RACE reads through MiXCR, storing one row per CDR3 protein. Of 500,000 to 600,000 distinct CDR3 sequences listed, roughly 28% are singletons. The sample was blood. The sequence derives from a woman aged 70 to 79 in good health. This chain uses TRBV24-1 with TRBJ2-5, with D tentatively TRBD1 or TRBD2 (6 bases each). This CDR3 is CATSDLGGPQETQYF. CDR3 DNA sequence: TGTGCCACCAGTGATTTAGGGGGGCCGCAAGAGACCCAGTACTTC.